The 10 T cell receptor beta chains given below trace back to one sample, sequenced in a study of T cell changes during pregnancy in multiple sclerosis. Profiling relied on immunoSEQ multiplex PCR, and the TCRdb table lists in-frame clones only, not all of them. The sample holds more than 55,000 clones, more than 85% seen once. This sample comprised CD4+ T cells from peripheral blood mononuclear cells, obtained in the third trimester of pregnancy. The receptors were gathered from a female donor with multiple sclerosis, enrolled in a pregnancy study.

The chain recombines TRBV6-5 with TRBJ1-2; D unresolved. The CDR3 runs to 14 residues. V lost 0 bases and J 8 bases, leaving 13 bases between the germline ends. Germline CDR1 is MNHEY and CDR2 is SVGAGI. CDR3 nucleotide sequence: TGTGCCAGCAGTTACTCGGTGGCGGGAGGCGGCTACACCTTC. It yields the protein CASSYSVAGGGYTF.

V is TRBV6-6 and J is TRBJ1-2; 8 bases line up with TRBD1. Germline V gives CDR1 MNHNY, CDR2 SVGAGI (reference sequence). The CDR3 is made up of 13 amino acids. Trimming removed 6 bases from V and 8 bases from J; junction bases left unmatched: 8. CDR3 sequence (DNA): TGTGCCAGCAGCTCAGACAGGGGCGGAGGCTACACCTTC. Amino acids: CASSSDRGGGYTF.

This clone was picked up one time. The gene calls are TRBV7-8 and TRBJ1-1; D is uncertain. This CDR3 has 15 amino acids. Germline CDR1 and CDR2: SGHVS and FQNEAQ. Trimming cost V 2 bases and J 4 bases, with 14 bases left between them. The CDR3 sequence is CASSLMGGEGTEAFF. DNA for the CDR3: TGTGCCAGCAGCTTAATGGGAGGAGAGGGCACTGAAGCTTTCTTT.

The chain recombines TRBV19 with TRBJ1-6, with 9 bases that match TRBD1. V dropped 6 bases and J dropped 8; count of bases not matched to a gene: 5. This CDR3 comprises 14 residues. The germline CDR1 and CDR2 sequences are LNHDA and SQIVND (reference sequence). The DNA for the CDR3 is TGTGCCAGTAGCGGGACAGGGAGATATTCACCCCTCCACTTT. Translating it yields CASSGTGRYSPLHF.

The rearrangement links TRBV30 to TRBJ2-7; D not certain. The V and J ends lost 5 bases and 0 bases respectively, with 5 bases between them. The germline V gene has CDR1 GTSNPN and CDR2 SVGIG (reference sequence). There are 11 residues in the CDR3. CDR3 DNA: TGTGCCTGGTCGAGCTCCTACGAGCAGTACTTC. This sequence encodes CAWSSSYEQYF.

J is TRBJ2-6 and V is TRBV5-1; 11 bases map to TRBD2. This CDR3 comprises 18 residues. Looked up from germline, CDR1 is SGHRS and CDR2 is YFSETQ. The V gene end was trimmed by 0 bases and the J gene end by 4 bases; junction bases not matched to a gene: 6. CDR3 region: CASSLVSGGAAGANVLTF. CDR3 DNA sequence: TGCGCCAGCAGCTTGGTTAGCGGGGGGGCCGCAGGGGCCAACGTCCTGACTTTC.

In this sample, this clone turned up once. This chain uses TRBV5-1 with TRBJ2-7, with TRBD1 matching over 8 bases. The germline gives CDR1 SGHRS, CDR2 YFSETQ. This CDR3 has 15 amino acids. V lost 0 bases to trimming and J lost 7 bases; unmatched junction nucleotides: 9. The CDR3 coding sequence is TGCGCCAGCAGCTTGGGTATACAGGGGGTAGGTGAGCAGTACTTC. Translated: CASSLGIQGVGEQYF. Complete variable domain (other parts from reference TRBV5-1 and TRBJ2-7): KAGVTQTPRYLIKTRGQQVTLSCSPISGHRSVSWYQQTPGQGLQFLFEYFSETQRNKGNFPGRFSGRQFSNSRSEMNVSTLELGDSALYLCASSLGIQGVGEQYFGPGTRLTVT.

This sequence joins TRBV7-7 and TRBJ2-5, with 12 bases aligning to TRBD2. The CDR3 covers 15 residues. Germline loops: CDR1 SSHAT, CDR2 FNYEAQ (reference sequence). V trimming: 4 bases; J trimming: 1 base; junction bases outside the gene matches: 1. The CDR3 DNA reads TGTGCCAGCAGCTCGACTAGCGGGAGCCAAGAGACCCAGTACTTC. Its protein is CASSSTSGSQETQYF. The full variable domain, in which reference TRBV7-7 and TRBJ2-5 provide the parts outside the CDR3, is GAGVSQSPRYKVTKRGQDVTLRCDPISSHATLYWYQQALGQGPEFLTYFNYEAQPDKSGLPSDRFSAERPEGSISTLTIQRTEQRDSAMYRCASSSTSGSQETQYFGPGTRLLVL.

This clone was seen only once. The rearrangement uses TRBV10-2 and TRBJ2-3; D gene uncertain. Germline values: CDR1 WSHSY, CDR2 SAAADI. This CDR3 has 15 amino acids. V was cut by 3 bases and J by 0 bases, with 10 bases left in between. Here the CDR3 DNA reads TGCGCCAGCAGTGATTTAGCACCTAGCACAGATACGCAGTATTTT. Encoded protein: CASSDLAPSTDTQYF.

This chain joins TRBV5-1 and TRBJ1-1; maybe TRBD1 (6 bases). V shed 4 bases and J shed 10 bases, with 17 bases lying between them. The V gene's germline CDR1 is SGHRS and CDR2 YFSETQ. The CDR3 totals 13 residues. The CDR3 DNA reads TGCGCCAGCAGCCCTGAATACAGGGCGGGAGCTTTCTTT. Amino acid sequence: CASSPEYRAGAFF.